Below, one TCR beta chain is given with its context. Trimming stripped 2 bases from V and 2 bases from J, with 9 bases between. Germline loops: CDR1 MNHNS, CDR2 SASEGT. The CDR3 has 14 residues. One entry per CDR3 protein, called by TCRdb with MiXCR from the 5' RACE reads. Of roughly 250,000 distinct CDR3 sequences in the sample, approximately 16% are singletons; the top ten hold roughly 3.6%. This entry comes from a study of T-cell memory formation after mild COVID-19. The wider study: Clusters of TCRs were largely donor specific.

The clonotype was recovered from a man between 18 and 35 years old who had mild COVID-19 (a few samples of this study predate the infection). Cell type and time point are not known. The chain combines TRBV6-1 with TRBJ1-1; possible D gene TRBD1, 5 bases. Source material: PBMCs or a T cell subset sorted from them (not recorded which). In DNA form, the CDR3 reads TGTGCCAGCAGTGAATTCGGGGACAACACTGAAGCTTTCTTT. Its protein is CASSEFGDNTEAFF.